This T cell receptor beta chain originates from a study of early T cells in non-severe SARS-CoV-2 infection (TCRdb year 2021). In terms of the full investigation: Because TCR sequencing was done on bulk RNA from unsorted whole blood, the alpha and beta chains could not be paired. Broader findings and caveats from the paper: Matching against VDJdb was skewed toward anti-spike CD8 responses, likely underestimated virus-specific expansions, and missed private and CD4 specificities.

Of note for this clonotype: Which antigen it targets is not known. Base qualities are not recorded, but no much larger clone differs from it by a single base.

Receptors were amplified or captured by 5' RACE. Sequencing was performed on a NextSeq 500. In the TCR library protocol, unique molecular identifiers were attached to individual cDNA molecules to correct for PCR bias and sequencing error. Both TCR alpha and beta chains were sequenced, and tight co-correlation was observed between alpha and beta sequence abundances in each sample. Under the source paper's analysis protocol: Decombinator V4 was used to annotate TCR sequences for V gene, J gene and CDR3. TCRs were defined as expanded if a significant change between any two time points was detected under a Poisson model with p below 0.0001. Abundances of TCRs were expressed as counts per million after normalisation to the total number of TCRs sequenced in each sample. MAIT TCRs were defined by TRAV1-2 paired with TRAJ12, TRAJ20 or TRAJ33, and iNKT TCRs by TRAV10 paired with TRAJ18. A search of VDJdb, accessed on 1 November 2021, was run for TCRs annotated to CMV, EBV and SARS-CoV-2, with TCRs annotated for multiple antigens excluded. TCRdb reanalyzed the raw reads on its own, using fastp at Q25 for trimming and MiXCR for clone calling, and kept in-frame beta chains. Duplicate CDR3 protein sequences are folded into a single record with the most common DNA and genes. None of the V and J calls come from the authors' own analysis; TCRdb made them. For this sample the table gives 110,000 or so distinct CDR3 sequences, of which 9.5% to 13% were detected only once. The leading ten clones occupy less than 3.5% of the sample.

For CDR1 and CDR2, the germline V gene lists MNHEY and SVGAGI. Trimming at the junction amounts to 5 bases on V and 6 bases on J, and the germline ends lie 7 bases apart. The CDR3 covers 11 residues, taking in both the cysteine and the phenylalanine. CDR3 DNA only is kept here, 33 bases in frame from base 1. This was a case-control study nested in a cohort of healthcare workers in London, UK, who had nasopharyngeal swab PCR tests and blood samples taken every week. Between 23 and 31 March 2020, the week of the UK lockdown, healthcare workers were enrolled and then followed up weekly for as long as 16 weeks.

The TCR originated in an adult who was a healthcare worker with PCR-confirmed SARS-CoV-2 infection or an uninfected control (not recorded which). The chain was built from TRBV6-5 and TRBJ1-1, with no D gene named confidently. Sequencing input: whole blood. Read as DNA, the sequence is TGTGCCAGCAGTGGACTGGCTGAAGCTTTCTTT. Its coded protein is CASSGLAEAFF.